Detailed here is one T cell receptor (beta chain). Antigen specificity is unknown. This sample is part of a study of OX40 agonist ivuxolimab in advanced cancers. The overall study: Checkpoint inhibitors had been given previously to under 50% of patients. Broader study findings: Expanded peripheral T cell antigen specificity was not determined. By week 6 at 0.1 to 3.0 mg/kg, blood CD4+ and CD8+ T cells had expanded clonally.

The ends were cut back, 3 bases at V and 7 bases at J, with 12 bases in the middle. This CDR3 comprises 14 residues. The germline gives CDR1 SGHTA, CDR2 FQGNSA. The method was immunoSEQ multiplex PCR; TCRdb's version includes in-frame clones alone and lacks a portion of them. The sample holds 40,000 or so clones, around 87% seen once. The sequences come from CD4+ or CD8+ T cells sorted from blood, collected in a trial of the OX40 agonist ivuxolimab. The clonotype was recovered from an adult with an advanced solid tumor such as melanoma, head and neck, liver or kidney cancer. The V gene is TRBV7-2, the J gene TRBJ1-4; the D gene is possibly TRBD1 (6 bases). The chain's CDR3 is CASSFDRTSEKLFF. The DNA for the CDR3 is TGTGCCAGCAGCTTCGACAGGACTTCTGAAAAACTGTTTTTT.